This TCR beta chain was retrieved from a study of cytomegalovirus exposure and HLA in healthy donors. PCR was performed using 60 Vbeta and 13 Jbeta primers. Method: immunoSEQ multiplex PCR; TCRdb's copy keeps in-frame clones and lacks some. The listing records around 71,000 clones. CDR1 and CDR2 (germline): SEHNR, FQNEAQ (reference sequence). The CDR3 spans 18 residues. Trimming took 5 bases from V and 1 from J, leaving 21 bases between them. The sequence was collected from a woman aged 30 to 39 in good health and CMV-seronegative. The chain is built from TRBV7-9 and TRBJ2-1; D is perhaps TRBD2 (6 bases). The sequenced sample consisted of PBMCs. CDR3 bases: TGTGCCAGCAGCCCAAGCGGCGTCAGCGGGTTTTCCTACAATGAGCAGTTCTTC. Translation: CASSPSGVSGFSYNEQFF.